Shown below are 9 T cell receptor beta chains from a single sample sequenced in a study of T-cell memory formation after mild COVID-19. TCRdb redid the calling of the 5' RACE reads with MiXCR, one entry per CDR3 protein. The table includes approximately 430,000 distinct CDR3 sequences, about 25% detected once. Sequenced input: PBMCs or a T cell subset sorted from them (not recorded which). The receptors originated from an adult woman who had mild COVID-19 (a few samples of this study predate the infection). Cell type and time point are not known.

This clonotype was detected only a few times. V gene TRBV6-1 combines with J gene TRBJ2-1; 7 nucleotides align to TRBD2. V lost 7 bases and J lost 8; bases outside the gene matches: 11. CDR3 length: 14 residues. Germline CDR1 is MNHNS and CDR2 is SASEGT. CDR3 sequence: CASIAGGMVDEQFF. CDR3 coding DNA: TGTGCCAGCATTGCCGGGGGGATGGTGGATGAGCAGTTCTTC.

The rearrangement links TRBV29-1 to TRBJ1-2, with D maybe TRBD1 (5 bases). The germline V gene has CDR1 SQVTM and CDR2 ANQGSEA. The CDR3 spans 11 residues. Deletions cut 5 bases from V and 3 bases from J, with 7 bases between. The CDR3 here is CSVLTDYGYTF. In nucleotides, the CDR3 is TGCAGCGTTCTGACAGACTATGGCTACACCTTC.

The chain couples TRBV15 to TRBJ2-1; 9 positions agree with TRBD1. Germline trimming cut 5 bases from V and 8 bases from J; bases unmatched to any gene: 7. The CDR3 has 14 amino acids. Germline V gene sequence: CDR1 LNHNV, CDR2 YYDKDF (reference sequence). DNA for the CDR3: TGTGCCACCAGCGAAAGGGACAGGGTCGATGAGCAGTTCTTC. This codes for CATSERDRVDEQFF.

This clonotype turned up a few times. V usage is TRBV6-1 and J usage is TRBJ2-3; D ambiguous. V gave up 5 bases and J gave up 6 bases, with 15 bases separating them. The CDR3 has 14 residues. The V gene's germline CDR1 is MNHNS and CDR2 SASEGT. The DNA for the CDR3 is TGTGCCAGCAGTATTACAAGGATCGCGGATACGCAGTATTTT. Its protein product is CASSITRIADTQYF.

This sequence joins TRBV12-3 or TRBV12-4 and TRBJ1-1, with TRBD1 as a possible D gene (5 bases). The CDR3 is 14 residues long. Trimming left V 5 bases short and J 2 bases short, with 12 bases between. CDR3: CASSITGGNTEAFF. CDR3 sequence (DNA): TGTGCCAGCAGTATAACGGGGGGAAACACTGAAGCTTTCTTT.

Only a few counts were recorded for this clonotype. For the CDR3, the DNA is TGTGCCAGCAGTGTTCTAGCGGGGGGGCCTGGGACCTACAATGAGCAGTTCTTC. This encodes CASSVLAGGPGTYNEQFF. The chain combines TRBV6-1 with TRBJ2-1; 12 nucleotides agree with TRBD2. The CDR3 contains 18 residues. CDR1 is MNHNS and CDR2 is SASEGT in the germline V gene. J gave up 2 bases and V 4 bases, and 9 bases lay outside the gene matches.

The chain recombines TRBV5-1 with TRBJ2-3; 9 nucleotides agree with TRBD1. The V gene end was trimmed by 0 bases and the J gene end by 3 bases; junction bases not matched to a gene: 2. Germline V gives CDR1 SGHRS, CDR2 YFSETQ. The length of the CDR3 is 15 residues. CDR3 sequence (DNA): TGCGCCAGCAGCTTGGGACAGGGGGAGACAGATACGCAGTATTTT. It specifies CASSLGQGETDTQYF.

This chain joins TRBV7-2 and TRBJ2-1, with a weak D call TRBD2 (6 bases). The CDR3 has 15 amino acids. The germline V gene has CDR1 SGHTA and CDR2 FQGNSA. V dropped 0 bases and J dropped 7 bases, with 13 bases sitting between them. DNA of the CDR3: TGTGCCAGCAGCTTAGCACGGGAGAGGACGAATGAGCAGTTCTTC. It translates to CASSLARERTNEQFF.

This clonotype has only a few counts. This sequence joins TRBV18 and TRBJ2-7; D remains ambiguous. Looked up from germline, CDR1 is KGHSH and CDR2 is LQKENI. The CDR3 loop spans 9 amino acids. V lost 8 bases and J 3 bases, leaving 2 bases between the germline ends. As DNA, the CDR3 is TGTGCCAGCCTCTACGAGCAGTACTTC. Its protein product is CASLYEQYF.